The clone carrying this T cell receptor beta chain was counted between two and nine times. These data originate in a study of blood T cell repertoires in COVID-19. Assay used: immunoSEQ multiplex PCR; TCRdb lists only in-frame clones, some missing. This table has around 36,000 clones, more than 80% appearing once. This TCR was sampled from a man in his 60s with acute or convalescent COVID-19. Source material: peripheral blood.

CDR3 sequence: CSVEYGEHIQYF. In DNA form, the CDR3 reads TGCAGCGTTGAGTACGGAGAGCACATTCAGTACTTC. The chain uses TRBV29-1 and TRBJ2-4; D is unclear. The germline V gene has CDR1 SQVTM and CDR2 ANQGSEA. V was trimmed by 3 bases and J by 8 bases, leaving 11 bases between them. This CDR3 is 12 amino acids long.